These 18 T cell receptor beta chains originate from one sample sequenced in a study of T-cell memory formation after mild COVID-19. TCRdb processed the 5' RACE reads anew with MiXCR; each CDR3 protein has one entry. The sample consists of around 150,000 distinct CDR3 sequences, around 10% of them appearing once. Sequenced sample: PBMCs or a T cell subset sorted from them (not recorded which). These receptors all come from a man between 18 and 29 years old who had mild COVID-19 (a few samples of this study predate the infection). Cell type and time point are not known.

The table lists this clonotype with a few counts. This chain links TRBV20-1 with TRBJ2-1, with TRBD2 matching over 7 bases. This CDR3 has 12 amino acids. In germline, CDR1 is DFQATT, CDR2 SNEGSKA (reference sequence). J was trimmed by 8 bases and V by 0 bases; bases with no gene match: 1. The CDR3 loop is CSARDGRDEQFF. The CDR3 coding sequence is TGCAGTGCTAGAGATGGGAGGGATGAGCAGTTCTTC.

The rearrangement joins TRBV13 to TRBJ2-7; no definite D call. The CDR3 runs 14 residues. Between the trimmed V and J ends, which lost 0 bases and 1 base, there was a span of 7 bases. Germline CDR1 and CDR2: PRHDT and FYEKMQ (reference sequence). The chain's CDR3 is CASSLGRPSYEQYF. The CDR3 region has the DNA TGTGCCAGCAGCTTAGGCAGACCGTCCTACGAGCAGTACTTC.

The chain uses TRBV18 and TRBJ2-5; no clear D gene. The CDR3 is 13 residues long. Looked up from germline, CDR1 is KGHSH and CDR2 is LQKENI. Trimming cost V 6 bases and J 0 bases, with 8 bases left between them. The CDR3 protein is CASSQQNQETQYF. The CDR3, as DNA: TGTGCCAGCTCTCAACAGAACCAAGAGACCCAGTACTTC.

V and J are TRBV6-2 or TRBV6-3 and TRBJ1-5; the match to TRBD1 covers 7 bases. V was clipped by 0 bases and J by 0 bases; unmatched bases: 2. Germline values: CDR1 MNHEY, CDR2 SVGEGT. There are 16 residues in the CDR3. In nucleotides, the CDR3 is TGTGCCAGCAGTTACTCCCGGACAGGTAGCAATCAGCCCCAGCATTTT. Protein product: CASSYSRTGSNQPQHF.

This clonotype showed up just a few times. The junction departs from the called germline gene at one end, perhaps through a read error. The rearrangement links TRBV5-6 to TRBJ1-1, with a possible D match to TRBD1 (5 bases). The CDR3 contains 15 residues. Germline V CDR1 and CDR2: SGHDT, YYEEEE. Written as DNA, the CDR3 is TGTGCCAGCAGATTGGGGGGACGGTTGAACACTGAAGCTTTCTTT. This gives the protein CASRLGGRLNTEAFF. The full variable domain, in which reference TRBV5-6 and TRBJ1-1 provide the parts outside the CDR3, is DAGVTQSPTHLIKTRGQQVTLRCSPKSGHDTVSWYQQALGQGPQFIFQYYEEEERQRGNFPDRFSGHQFPNYSSELNVNALLLGDSALYLCASRLGGRLNTEAFFGQGTRLTVV.

The V call is TRBV11-1, the J call TRBJ2-5, with D perhaps matching TRBD1 or TRBD2 (5 bases each). V lost 4 bases and J lost 1, with 13 bases in between. The CDR3 is 15 residues long. In germline, CDR1 is SGHAT, CDR2 FQDESV (reference sequence). CDR3 sequence reads: CASSSGTRSQETQYF. The CDR3 DNA follows: TGTGCCAGCAGCTCCGGGACGAGGTCCCAAGAGACCCAGTACTTC.

In this sample, this clonotype turned up many times. This sequence joins TRBV7-3 and TRBJ2-6, with 9 positions matching TRBD1. The CDR3 runs 18 residues. After removal of 2 bases from V and 7 bases from J, the junction contained 12 bases not matched to a gene. CDR1 SGHTA and CDR2 FQGTGA come from the germline V gene. The CDR3 coding sequence is TGTGCCAGCAGCTTAGGGACAGGGTTAGGCTCTGCCGCCAACGTCCTGACTTTC. As protein: CASSLGTGLGSAANVLTF.

This clonotype was detected a few times. The chain recombines TRBV6-2 or TRBV6-3 with TRBJ2-1, with D perhaps assigned TRBD1 or TRBD2 (5 bases each). The germline V gene has CDR1 MNHEY and CDR2 SVGEGT. The CDR3 length is 21 residues. Trimming removed 6 bases at V and 0 bases at J, with 30 bases between. The CDR3, as DNA: TGTGCCAGCAGCTGGACCCGGGGCCGTAATAGAAACCCCTACTCCTACAATGAGCAGTTCTTC. Protein product: CASSWTRGRNRNPYSYNEQFF.

This clonotype was detected a few times. The chain combines TRBV4-1 with TRBJ2-1; 9 positions match TRBD2. Trimming removed 0 bases from V and 6 bases from J; junction bases left unmatched: 9. Looked up from germline, CDR1 is MGHRA and CDR2 is YSYEKL. The CDR3 length is 17 residues. CDR3 loop: CASSQDWGAGGSNEQFF. CDR3 bases: TGCGCCAGCAGCCAAGATTGGGGAGCGGGGGGAAGCAATGAGCAGTTCTTC.

This clonotype has just a few counts. The chain employs TRBV10-3 and TRBJ2-3; D not resolved. This CDR3 is 13 amino acids long. Trimming stripped 6 bases from V and 2 bases from J, with 9 bases between. Germline CDR1 reads ENHRY; CDR2 reads SYGVKD. The CDR3 reads CAIRLGYTDTQYF. The CDR3 DNA follows: TGTGCCATCAGGTTGGGCTACACAGATACGCAGTATTTT.

Only a few counts were recorded for this clonotype. This sequence joins TRBV7-3 and TRBJ1-1; D is perhaps TRBD1 (5 bases). Germline V gene data show CDR1 as SGHTA and CDR2 as FQGTGA. This CDR3 contains 13 residues. V gave up 4 bases and J gave up 0 bases, with 6 bases separating them. CDR3 residues: CASSSRVNTEAFF. In DNA form, the CDR3 reads TGTGCCAGCAGCTCCAGGGTGAACACTGAAGCTTTCTTT.

Ten or more counts support this clonotype. V usage is TRBV19 and J usage is TRBJ1-3, with TRBD1 identical over 7 bases. Germline CDR1 reads LNHDA; CDR2 reads SQIVND (reference sequence). The CDR3 extends over 14 amino acids. V lost 3 bases and J lost 4; bases outside the gene matches: 3. Here the CDR3 DNA reads TGTGCCAGTAGTATCCAGGGGGACGGAAACACCATATATTTT. Its translation: CASSIQGDGNTIYF.

This clonotype was seen only a few times. V gene TRBV13 combines with J gene TRBJ2-2; D possibly matches TRBD1 or TRBD2 (5 bases each). V was clipped by 3 bases and J by 6 bases, with 8 bases between them. The CDR3 contains 13 residues. The germline gives CDR1 PRHDT, CDR2 FYEKMQ (reference sequence). DNA for the CDR3: TGTGCCAGCAGCTTTCGGGACCCCGGGGAGCTGTTTTTT. This encodes CASSFRDPGELFF.

V is TRBV6-5 and J is TRBJ1-1; D might be TRBD1 (5 bases). Looked up from germline, CDR1 is MNHEY and CDR2 is SVGAGI. V lost 4 bases and J 4 bases, leaving 16 bases between the germline ends. The CDR3 loop spans 15 amino acids. CDR3 sequence (DNA): TGTGCCAGCAGTTTTGATCGCAGGGCTGTCACTGAAGCTTTCTTT. Translating gives CASSFDRRAVTEAFF.

In this sample, this clonotype turned up many times. V is TRBV11-1 and J is TRBJ2-4, with a possible D match to TRBD2 (5 bases). This CDR3 comprises 13 residues. Deletions cut 3 bases from V and 7 bases from J, with 10 bases between. Germline V lookup: CDR1 SGHAT, CDR2 FQDESV (reference sequence). CDR3 sequence reads: CASSLEDGNIQYF. CDR3 coding DNA: TGTGCCAGCAGCTTGGAGGACGGGAACATTCAGTACTTC.

This clonotype has a handful of counts. The V gene is TRBV5-4, the J gene TRBJ2-7; 8 nucleotides line up with TRBD1. Germline lookup yields CDR1 SGHNT and CDR2 YYREEE (reference sequence). The CDR3 extends over 14 amino acids. V lost 4 bases, J lost 3 bases, and 6 bases stayed unmatched. CDR3 bases: TGTGCCAGCAGCATAGGACAGGGCGGCTACGAGCAGTACGTC. Amino acids: CASSIGQGGYEQYV.

The J gene is TRBJ1-5, the V gene TRBV7-2; D may be TRBD1 (5 bases). Germline CDR1 SGHTA, CDR2 FQGNSA. The CDR3 extends over 16 amino acids. The V and J ends lost 0 bases and 1 base respectively, with 10 bases between them. The CDR3 DNA is TGTGCCAGCAGCTTAGCGGGGGGGAGAAGCAATCAGCCCCAGCATTTT. This translates into CASSLAGGRSNQPQHF.

This clonotype was found a few times. The chain links TRBV5-1 to TRBJ2-2, with D perhaps TRBD1 or TRBD2 (6 bases each). The CDR3 spans 13 residues. CDR1 and CDR2 (germline): SGHRS, YFSETQ. V lost 4 bases and J 11 bases, leaving 15 bases between the germline ends. The CDR3 region is CASSVTGAVELFF. The CDR3 DNA follows: TGCGCCAGCAGCGTTACGGGGGCAGTTGAGCTGTTTTTT.